Here is one T cell receptor (beta chain) with its context. Germline loops: CDR1 MGHRA, CDR2 YSYEKL. This CDR3 contains 15 residues. The V gene end was trimmed by 1 base and the J gene end by 2 bases; junction bases not matched to a gene: 2. This sample is drawn from a study of blood T cell repertoires in COVID-19. Turning to the study itself: Samples representing acute and convalescent COVID-19 were sourced from the United States, Italy and Spain. Nucleic acid was either cDNA or gDNA, and it came from T cells, B-cell-depleted T cells, or PBMCs.

Per the study methods: For nucleated cells, counts were estimated from reference gene primer amplification. Profiled with immunoSEQ multiplex PCR; TCRdb holds only in-frame clones, not every one. The D gene and trimming were derived from the DNA, and the V and J assignments and clone size from that table. Here the sample spans tens of thousands of clones, less than 90% being singletons. The material sequenced was peripheral blood. V is TRBV4-1 and J is TRBJ2-7; 10 positions match TRBD2. This receptor was taken from a woman between 70 and 85 years old with active COVID-19. This CDR3 reads CASSQALAGAYEQYF. The CDR3 nucleotides read TGCGCCAGCAGCCAAGCCCTAGCGGGAGCCTACGAGCAGTACTTC.